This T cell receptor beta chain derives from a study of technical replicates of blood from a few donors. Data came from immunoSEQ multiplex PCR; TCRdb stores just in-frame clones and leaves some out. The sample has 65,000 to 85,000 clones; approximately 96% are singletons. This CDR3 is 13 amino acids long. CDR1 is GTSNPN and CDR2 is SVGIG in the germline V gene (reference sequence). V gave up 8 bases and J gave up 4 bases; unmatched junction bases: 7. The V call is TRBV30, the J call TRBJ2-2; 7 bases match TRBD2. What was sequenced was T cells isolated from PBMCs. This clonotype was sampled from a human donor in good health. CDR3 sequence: CAQGGKGTGELFF. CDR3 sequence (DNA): TGTGCCCAGGGAGGGAAAGGCACCGGGGAGCTGTTTTTT.